This entry is about one T cell receptor beta chain. Which antigen it targets is not known. There are no base qualities to consult, and no much larger clone falls within one base. The library was obtained by 5' RACE. Sequenced using an Illumina HiSeq 2500. A second PCR of roughly 7 to 12 cycles was run with a J-beta primer mix and a sample-barcoded 5' primer. Each TCR beta cDNA molecule received a unique molecular identifier from a template-switch 5' adaptor carrying 12 random nucleotides. Each sample yielded at least 3 million CDR3-containing paired-end reads. All of the RNA was converted into first-strand cDNA using the Mint cDNA synthesis kit, with a TRBC-specific oligonucleotide serving as the primer. Following uracil-DNA glycosylase treatment, a first 18-cycle PCR with universal primers M1SS and BC2_uni_R was performed on all cDNA. The paper's processing steps were these. For normalization, 1 million high-quality reads, each with a distinct molecular identifier, were randomly selected from each sample. Reads with shared molecular identifiers were discarded instead of being binned into consensus sequences. CDR3 identification, clonotype clustering and error correction used MiTCR with a Q25 quality threshold and the strictest error-elimination algorithm. A nonparametric unseen species model with Euler transformation was used to estimate lower-bound total TCR beta diversity. In TCRdb, the public reads were trimmed at Q25 with fastp and aligned with MiXCR, with productive beta chains retained. Entries that share a CDR3 protein sequence are merged under the most common genes and DNA. None of the V and J calls come from the authors' own analysis; TCRdb made them. The sample table contains approximately 940,000 distinct CDR3 sequences; only one count was recorded for 45% to 50% of them. The ten largest clones add up to around an eighth of the sample.

The entry originates in a study of blood T cells in healthy people across ages (dated by TCRdb to the mid-2010s). Context from the whole study: Template switching captured roughly one uniquely barcoded TCR beta cDNA molecule per two T cells in model experiments. Using deep sequencing normalized with unique cDNA molecular identifiers, the study measured how TCR beta repertoire diversity changes with age. The donors were split into four age groups: young (average about 16 years), middle-aged (39), aged (roughly 65) and long-lived (approximately 80). To avoid experimental bias, donors of different ages were distributed randomly across sequencing lanes. For two donors (one aged 18 to 29 and one aged 80 or older), the study analyzed two additional independent replicas of 1 million unique cDNA reads from the same blood draw. Findings and caveats that apply to the study as a whole: Estimates of total diversity from one million sequenced T cells were regarded as lower bounds and underestimates. There was a strong correlation between observed TCR beta diversity and the percentage of naive T cells measured by flow cytometry. The CMV infection status of donors was not known, potentially confounding age-related changes in expanded clonotypes. Compared with the aged group, the long-lived group had more naive CD4+ T cells, fewer expanded clones and increased TCR diversity, suggesting age selection. As age increased, observed TCR beta diversity per million T cells dropped in a roughly linear way, and a significant reduction was already evident by age 40. Conclusive comparison of naive and antigen-experienced compartments was prevented by the profiling of bulk unsorted PBMCs.

Donors were 40 or so systemically healthy Caucasian individuals from Russia aged roughly 6 to 95 years. Around 10 milliliters of peripheral blood were collected from each donor into EDTA-treated Vacutainer tubes. Ficoll-Paque density-gradient centrifugation was used to isolate PBMCs, with at least 6.5 million per sample. Total RNA, at least 6 micrograms per sample, was extracted from PBMCs with Trizol reagent. For every donor, an aliquot of PBMCs went through flow cytometry to measure the percentages of naive CD45RAhigh/CD27high T cells. The germline V gene specifies SNHLY as CDR1 and FYNNEI as CDR2. The CDR3 has 13 amino acids, counting the end cysteine and phenylalanine. Kept here is only the CDR3 DNA, which spans 39 bases and is read in frame from base 1. V and J are truncated by 10 bases and 10 bases respectively, leaving an intervening sequence of 20 bases.

The sequenced sample consisted of blood. This clonotype was obtained from a young man in good health. The rearranged chain carries TRBV2 and TRBJ2-1, with a weak D call of TRBD1 (6 bases match). The DNA reads TGTGCCACGGCTATTTCCGGGACAACAGAGCAGTTCTTC. Its product reads: CATAISGTTEQFF.